These T cell receptor beta chains were read from a single sample in a study of T cell responses to AZD1222 COVID-19 vaccine. Only in-frame clones appear in the TCRdb table, and some are missing; sequencing was by immunoSEQ multiplex PCR. This sample has roughly 60,000 clones; about 83% occur once, and the top ten carry over 3%. Sequencing used peripheral blood, obtained 28 days after the second AZD1222 dose. The receptors stem from an adult who received the AZD1222 COVID-19 vaccine. The CDR3 runs from the conserved cysteine through the conserved F or W. The D gene is left open where the match is weak. A clone size is listed for some rows: how often the clone was seen (once, few, many), or a class if it is expanded.

>TRBJ2-6|once|.|TRBV13
CASSLGTVGANVLTF
TGTGCCAGCAGCTTAGGGACGGTGGGGGCCAACGTCCTGACTTTC
>TRBJ1-1|.|.|TRBV5-1
CASSLSVNTEAFF
TGCGCCAGCAGCTTGTCGGTGAACACTGAAGCTTTCTTT
>TRBJ1-1|.|.|TRBV6-6
CASSTLGQNTEAFF
TGTGCCAGCAGTACTCTCGGACAGAACACTGAAGCTTTCTTT
>TRBJ2-5|.|.|TRBV6-2/TRBV6-3
CASSYSQGGLQETQYF
TGTGCCAGCAGTTACTCTCAGGGGGGACTTCAAGAGACCCAGTACTTC
>TRBJ1-1|.|.|TRBV5-4
CASSLVPMTYEAFF
TGTGCCAGCAGCTTGGTTCCTATGACATATGAAGCTTTCTTT
>TRBJ1-5|.|TRBD1|TRBV24-1
CATSDPQGSPTEPQHF
TGTGCCACCAGTGATCCACAGGGGTCGCCCACCGAGCCCCAGCATTTT
>TRBJ1-2|.|.|TRBV6-5
CASSIPGGGYTF
TGTGCCAGCAGCATTCCCGGGGGGGGCTACACCTTC
>TRBJ1-5|.|.|TRBV6-5
CASSYGRNQPQHF
TGTGCCAGCAGTTACGGCAGAAATCAGCCCCAGCATTTT
>TRBJ1-3|.|.|TRBV3-1/TRBV3-2
CASSQELGVDTIYF
TGTGCCAGCAGCCAAGAGCTCGGCGTGGACACCATATATTTT
>TRBJ1-1|.|TRBD1|TRBV5-1
CASSTTGGTEAFF
TGCGCCAGCAGCACAACAGGGGGCACTGAAGCTTTCTTT
>TRBJ1-1|.|.|TRBV4-2
CASSQEGGYTEAFF
TGTGCCAGCAGCCAAGAGGGGGGATACACTGAAGCTTTCTTT
>TRBJ1-2|.|.|TRBV20-1
CSASSTDYGYTF
TGCAGTGCTAGTTCGACCGACTATGGCTACACCTTC
>TRBJ1-3|few|.|TRBV4-2
CASSQGSLRGGRNTIYF
TGTGCCAGCAGCCAAGGTAGCCTTCGGGGGGGCAGAAACACCATATATTTT
>TRBJ1-1|once|.|TRBV5-1
CASSSLFAGGTEAFF
TGCGCCAGCAGCTCCCTGTTCGCGGGTGGGACTGAAGCTTTCTTT
>TRBJ2-7|.|TRBD2|TRBV10-3
CATLREDEQYF
TGTGCCACCCTGCGGGAGGACGAGCAGTACTTC
>TRBJ1-2|.|TRBD1|TRBV19
CASSALSGGYGYTF
TGTGCCAGTAGCGCGTTATCAGGGGGTTATGGCTACACCTTC
>TRBJ2-3|.|TRBD2|TRBV19
CASSWGLAGADTQYF
TGTGCCAGTAGTTGGGGACTAGCGGGAGCAGATACGCAGTATTTT
>TRBJ2-3|.|.|TRBV4-2
CASSQEGTEADTQYF
TGTGCCAGCAGCCAAGAGGGGACGGAAGCAGATACGCAGTATTTT
>TRBJ2-3|.|TRBD2|TRBV2
CASSWTSGSTDTQYF
TGTGCCAGCAGTTGGACTAGCGGAAGCACAGATACGCAGTATTTT
>TRBJ2-2|.|.|TRBV11-2
CASSLVGNTGELFF
TGTGCCAGCAGCTTAGTGGGGAACACCGGGGAGCTGTTTTTT
>TRBJ1-2|once|TRBD1|TRBV11-2
CASSASGGAGYGYTF
TGTGCCAGCAGCGCATCAGGGGGCGCGGGATATGGCTACACCTTC
>TRBJ2-7|.|.|TRBV11-2
CASSSLGGGSYEQYF
TGTGCCAGCAGCAGTCTGGGAGGGGGGTCCTACGAGCAGTACTTC